This passage covers 18 T cell receptor beta chains from one sample sequenced in a study of T cells after yellow fever vaccination. TCRdb re-called the 5' RACE reads through MiXCR, storing one row per CDR3 protein. In the table there are some 350,000 distinct CDR3 sequences, 4.1% of which are singletons. Sample: PBMCs, taken 5 days after the yellow fever booster vaccination. Receptors were obtained from a man between 18 and 29 years old who received the YFV17D yellow fever vaccine.

The table lists this clonotype with a few counts. In nucleotides, the CDR3 is TGTGCCAGCAGTCTGGGACAGGGGGCTGGTGAAAAACTGTTTTTT. Translated: CASSLGQGAGEKLFF. This chain links TRBV6-6 with TRBJ1-4, with TRBD1 identical over 12 bases. The CDR3 consists of 15 residues. V gave up 5 bases and J gave up 7 bases; unmatched junction bases: 5. Germline CDR1 and CDR2: MNHNY and SVGAGI (reference sequence).

This clonotype was seen a handful of times. The chain couples TRBV6-2 or TRBV6-3 to TRBJ2-5; 7 bases are a match to TRBD2. The germline V gene encodes CDR1 MNHEY and CDR2 SVGEGT. The V gene end was trimmed by 11 bases and the J gene end by 0 bases; junction bases not matched to a gene: 15. CDR3 length: 16 residues. The CDR3 region is CAANRGVAAYQETQYF. The CDR3 DNA sequence: TGTGCCGCCAACCGGGGGGTAGCGGCGTACCAAGAGACCCAGTACTTC.

This sequence joins TRBV5-4 and TRBJ2-5, with 12 bases that match TRBD2. The germline CDR1 and CDR2 sequences are SGHNT and YYREEE (reference sequence). The V gene end was trimmed by 2 bases and the J gene end by 6 bases; junction bases not matched to a gene: 11. This CDR3 comprises 17 residues. CDR3 residues: CASSLNPSGGAKKTQYF. The CDR3 nucleotides read TGTGCCAGCAGCTTAAATCCTAGCGGGGGGGCCAAGAAGACCCAGTACTTC.

The chain has TRBV6-2 or TRBV6-3 and TRBJ2-1; D gene ambiguous. The V gene lost 8 bases and the J gene lost 8 bases, with 19 bases spanning the gap. CDR1 is MNHEY, CDR2 SVGEGT, per germline. This CDR3 is built from 14 residues. The CDR3: CASRVRTLEHEQFF. Written as DNA, the CDR3 is TGTGCCAGCCGAGTTCGGACCCTGGAGCATGAGCAGTTCTTC.

This clonotype was picked up a small number of times. J is TRBJ1-4 and V is TRBV5-1; 11 bases are a match to TRBD1. The CDR3 is 17 residues long. With V trimmed by 4 bases and J by 8 bases, 13 bases remained unmatched. CDR1 is SGHRS, CDR2 YFSETQ, per germline. The chain's CDR3 is CASSPGGTGGLGEKLFF. DNA of the CDR3: TGCGCCAGCAGCCCAGGAGGGACAGGGGGACTTGGAGAAAAACTGTTTTTT.

This clonotype was seen more than once but under ten times. The chain is built from TRBV9 and TRBJ2-3; TRBD2 matches 9 bases. Per the germline V gene, CDR1 is SGDLS and CDR2 is YYNGEE. The CDR3 totals 14 residues. V was pared by 3 bases and J by 3 bases, with 2 bases of the junction left unmatched. The CDR3 here is CASSGAGGTDTQYF. The CDR3 DNA follows: TGTGCCAGCAGCGGGGCGGGGGGGACAGATACGCAGTATTTT.

The V call is TRBV7-2, the J call TRBJ1-2; 7 bases align to TRBD1. This CDR3 comprises 16 residues. The germline CDR1 and CDR2 sequences are SGHTA and FQGNSA. Trimming at V came to 3 bases and at J to 0 bases, leaving 7 bases not matched to a gene. DNA for the CDR3: TGTGCCAGCAGCTTCGGGACAGCTAAATCTAACTATGGCTACACCTTC. This sequence encodes CASSFGTAKSNYGYTF.

The chain uses TRBV5-1 and TRBJ2-5; TRBD1 or TRBD2 may be the D gene (5 bases each). CDR1 and CDR2 from the germline V gene are SGHRS and YFSETQ. The CDR3 runs 14 residues. V was shortened by 4 bases and J by 2 bases, with 12 bases between the two germline ends. The CDR3 sequence is CASSPGRTQETQYF. The CDR3 DNA follows: TGCGCCAGCAGCCCGGGACGAACTCAAGAGACCCAGTACTTC. Full variable domain (missing parts from reference TRBV5-1 and TRBJ2-5): KAGVTQTPRYLIKTRGQQVTLSCSPISGHRSVSWYQQTPGQGLQFLFEYFSETQRNKGNFPGRFSGRQFSNSRSEMNVSTLELGDSALYLCASSPGRTQETQYFGPGTRLLVL.

This chain links TRBV2 with TRBJ2-2, with D perhaps being TRBD1 or TRBD2 (5 bases each). Trimming removed 9 bases from V and 0 bases from J, with 14 bases in between. The CDR3 loop spans 15 amino acids. Germline-derived CDR1 and CDR2 are SNHLY and FYNNEI. This chain's CDR3 is CASEKEGSNTGELFF. The CDR3 region has the DNA TGTGCCAGTGAGAAAGAGGGGTCGAACACCGGGGAGCTGTTTTTT.

This clonotype turned up a few times. The CDR3: CASSAEQGPSSYEQYV. The CDR3 DNA is TGTGCCAGCAGCGCGGAACAGGGCCCCAGCTCCTACGAGCAGTACGTC. This rearrangement joins TRBV7-9 to TRBJ2-7, with D possibly TRBD1 on 6 matching bases. The CDR3 is 16 residues long. CDR1 is SEHNR and CDR2 is FQNEAQ in the germline V gene (reference sequence). Trimming left V 5 bases short and J 0 bases short, with 17 bases between.

This clonotype was found a few times. The DNA of the CDR3 is TGTGCCAGCAGTTCGGACAGTTCATCAGGGGAGCAGTACTTC. As protein: CASSSDSSSGEQYF. The chain is built from TRBV27 and TRBJ2-7; weak D call: TRBD1 (6 bases). The germline CDR1 and CDR2 sequences are MNHEY and SMNVEV (reference sequence). CDR3 size: 14 residues. With 4 bases removed from V and 7 bases from J, the gap between germline ends came to 17 bases.

This clonotype has only a few counts. The CDR3 DNA reads as TGCAGCGTCCAGACAGGAGGGGACTATGGCTACACCTTC. It yields the protein CSVQTGGDYGYTF. The chain joins TRBV29-1 to TRBJ1-2; D is possibly TRBD1 (6 bases). Germline assignment: CDR1 SQVTM and CDR2 ANQGSEA. The CDR3 length is 13 residues. The ends were cut back, 6 bases at V and 3 bases at J, with 14 bases in the middle.

To note about this clonotype: A much larger clone lies a single base off, so this may be a read error. The chain is built from TRBV24-1 and TRBJ1-6, with D possibly being TRBD1 (5 bases). The CDR3 is 15 amino acids. V lost 6 bases to trimming and J lost 10 bases, with 18 bases between them. Germline values: CDR1 KGHDR, CDR2 SFDVKD. CDR3 in amino acids: CATSIRAGTRSPLHF. The CDR3 DNA follows: TGTGCCACCAGTATAAGGGCAGGGACGAGATCACCCCTCCACTTT.

This clonotype has only a few counts. V gene TRBV5-6 combines with J gene TRBJ1-1, with no clear D. The CDR3 is 13 residues long. The V end was cut by 4 bases, the J end by 6 bases, with 13 bases between. Germline CDR1 and CDR2: SGHDT and YYEEEE. Here the CDR3 DNA reads TGTGCCAGCAGCCATACAGCAAAATCTGAAGCTTTCTTT. Translation: CASSHTAKSEAFF.

The chain has TRBV12-3 or TRBV12-4 and TRBJ1-1; no firm D call. V was trimmed by 4 bases and J by 6 bases, leaving 12 bases between them. The CDR3 is made up of 13 amino acids. CDR3 DNA: TGTGCCAGCAGTTCGTTTAGCCTCCCTGAAGCTTTCTTT. Its translation: CASSSFSLPEAFF.

V is TRBV6-1 and J is TRBJ2-3; D is uncertain. Trimming stripped 6 bases from V and 3 bases from J, with 7 bases between. Germline lookup yields CDR1 MNHNS and CDR2 SASEGT. The CDR3 sequence is 12 residues long. The CDR3 spells CASRKETDTQYF. The CDR3 coding sequence is TGTGCCAGCAGAAAAGAAACAGATACGCAGTATTTT.

This clonotype appeared many times. In nucleotides, the CDR3 is TGCGCCAGCAGCTTGGCCCCGATGAACACTGAAGCTTTCTTT. The encoded protein is CASSLAPMNTEAFF. The V gene is TRBV5-1, the J gene TRBJ1-1; D not certain. This CDR3 has 14 residues. The V and J ends lost 0 bases and 0 bases respectively, with 6 bases between them. Per germline, CDR1 SGHRS and CDR2 YFSETQ.

This clonotype has a handful of counts. The rearrangement links TRBV7-6 to TRBJ1-2; D remains ambiguous. The germline gives CDR1 SGHVS, CDR2 FNYEAQ. CDR3 length: 15 residues. V lost 5 bases to trimming and J lost 3 bases, with 16 bases between them. In DNA, the CDR3 is TGTGCCAGCAGCAGACTTCCAGGCGGGGACTATGGCTACACCTTC. It specifies CASSRLPGGDYGYTF.